This is a list of T cell receptor beta chains from one sample in a study of cytomegalovirus exposure and HLA in healthy donors. Sequencing used immunoSEQ multiplex PCR; TCRdb keeps in-frame clones, though not all of them. Its table records tens of thousands of clones. Material for sequencing was PBMCs. These receptors were obtained from a female donor in good health and CMV-seropositive. The CDR3 runs from the conserved cysteine through the conserved F or W. Each record gives: clone size, D gene, V gene, J gene, CDR3 DNA, CDR3 protein. The D gene is left open where the match is weak. A row's size may be missing; if present it is once, few, many or a size class.

.	.	TRBV19	TRBJ2-1	TGTGCCAGTAGACGGCAGGGGTCTTTCAATGAGCAGTTCTTC	CASRRQGSFNEQFF
.	.	TRBV19	TRBJ2-3	TGTGCCAGTAGTATTGCGGATACGCAGTATTTT	CASSIADTQYF
.	TRBD2	TRBV4-1	TRBJ2-6	TGCGCCAGCAGCCAGCAGGCTAGCGGGAGTGCTGGGGCCAACGTCCTGACTTTC	CASSQQASGSAGANVLTF
.	TRBD1	TRBV9	TRBJ1-6	TGTGCCAGCAGCGCAACCGGGACAGGGACTTCACCCCTCCACTTT	CASSATGTGTSPLHF
.	TRBD1	TRBV5-1	TRBJ1-4	TGCGCCAGCAGCCCCGGACAGGGGAGTGAAAAACTGTTTTTT	CASSPGQGSEKLFF
.	.	TRBV6-5	TRBJ1-1	TGTGCCAGCACCTACGGGGGGATCACTGAAGCTTTCTTT	CASTYGGITEAFF
.	.	TRBV7-2	TRBJ2-5	TGTGCCAGCAGATCGTCGTCGCAAGAGACCCAGTACTTC	CASRSSSQETQYF
.	.	TRBV18	TRBJ2-7	TGTGCCAGCTCACCACAGGCGGACTCCTACGAGCAGTACTTC	CASSPQADSYEQYF
.	TRBD1	TRBV4-1	TRBJ1-4	TGCGCCAGCAGCCAAGATAAGGGCAGGGGGCTAGGTAATGAAAAACTGTTTTTT	CASSQDKGRGLGNEKLFF
.	.	TRBV5-1	TRBJ1-1	TGCGCCAGCAGCTTCAATGCCGGGAACACTGAAGCTTTCTTT	CASSFNAGNTEAFF
.	.	TRBV9	TRBJ1-3	TGTGCCAGCAGCGTAGGCCCTGGACACTCTGGAAACACCATATATTTT	CASSVGPGHSGNTIYF
.	TRBD1	TRBV27	TRBJ2-7	TGTGCCAGCAGCCGACAGGGCGCGCACGAGCAGTACTTC	CASSRQGAHEQYF
.	.	TRBV12-5	TRBJ2-1	TGTGCTAGTGGTTTAGGGGACACCTCCAATGAGCAGTTCTTC	CASGLGDTSNEQFF
.	.	TRBV29-1	TRBJ1-6	TGCAGCGTTGAAACGGGTTATAATTCACCCCTCCACTTT	CSVETGYNSPLHF
medium-sized	.	TRBV29-1	TRBJ1-2	TGCAGCGGGGTCACAGGGTATGGCTACACCTTC	CSGVTGYGYTF
.	.	TRBV29-1	TRBJ2-3	TGCAGCACGGGGTACGCTAGCACAGATACGCAGTATTTT	CSTGYASTDTQYF
.	TRBD1	TRBV5-1	TRBJ1-3	TGCGCCAGCAGCCGCGGGACAGGGAGAATCCAGTTCTCTGGAAACACCATATATTTT	CASSRGTGRIQFSGNTIYF
.	TRBD1	TRBV6-5	TRBJ2-3	TGTGCCAGCTGCCTACAGGGGATGATCACAGATACGCAGTATTTT	CASCLQGMITDTQYF
.	.	TRBV5-1	TRBJ1-6	TGCGCCAGCTTTGACAGCTATAATTCACCCCTCCACTTT	CASFDSYNSPLHF
.	.	TRBV6-6	TRBJ1-2	TGTGCCAGCAGTTACCGACAGGACTATGGCTACACCTTC	CASSYRQDYGYTF
.	.	TRBV28	TRBJ1-4	TGTGCCAGCAGTTTATCCCAGGGTGCAGAAAAACTGTTTTTT	CASSLSQGAEKLFF
.	.	TRBV19	TRBJ1-5	TGTGCCAGTAGTATGAGGGATAGCAATCAGCCCCAGCATTTT	CASSMRDSNQPQHF
.	TRBD2	TRBV7-9	TRBJ2-1	TGTGCCAGCAGCTTAGGGGGACTAGCGGGTGTTTACAATGAGCAGTTCTTC	CASSLGGLAGVYNEQFF
.	TRBD1	TRBV18	TRBJ2-3	TGTGCCAGCTCACCCCCAACAGGGGGGAGCACAGATACGCAGTATTTT	CASSPPTGGSTDTQYF
.	TRBD2	TRBV11-3	TRBJ2-3	TGTGCCAGCAGCTTCCGGGACTATAGCATCACAGATACGCAGTATTTT	CASSFRDYSITDTQYF
.	.	TRBV7-9	TRBJ2-1	TGTGCCAGCAGCCCCTACGGGAGCGGCCACAATGAGCAGTTCTTC	CASSPYGSGHNEQFF
.	.	TRBV7-9	TRBJ2-5	TGTGCCAGCAGCTTAGCTCGGGAGACCCAGTACTTC	CASSLARETQYF
.	TRBD2	TRBV19	TRBJ2-7	TGTGCCAGTAGTCTAGGGACTAGCGGGGAATTCTACGAGCAGTACTTC	CASSLGTSGEFYEQYF
.	.	TRBV28	TRBJ2-1	TGTGCCAGCAGGGGGGGAGGGACAGGCTCCTACAATGAGCAGTTCTTC	CASRGGGTGSYNEQFF
.	.	TRBV5-5	TRBJ2-6	TGTGCCAGCAGTTCTCTGGGGGGGCCCCGCTCTGGGGCCAACGTCCTGACTTTC	CASSSLGGPRSGANVLTF
.	.	TRBV28	TRBJ2-3	TGTGCCAGCCCTCCATCGGGGTCAGCTACTAGCACAGATACGCAGTATTTT	CASPPSGSATSTDTQYF
.	TRBD1	TRBV5-1	TRBJ2-7	TGCGCCAGCAGCCCCCTTGTGGCAGGGGGCTACCGCGAGCAGTACTTC	CASSPLVAGGYREQYF
.	.	TRBV2	TRBJ1-1	TGTGCCAGCAGTGAAGTAGGGGGGGCGCTCACTGAAGCTTTCTTT	CASSEVGGALTEAFF
.	TRBD2	TRBV7-3	TRBJ2-1	TGTGCCAGCAGCTCCGCCGGGACTAGTTCTCTCTATGAGCAGTTCTTC	CASSSAGTSSLYEQFF
.	TRBD2	TRBV19	TRBJ2-2	TGTGCCAGTATGGGGGGGTCCACGAACACCGGGGAGCTGTTTTTT	CASMGGSTNTGELFF
.	TRBD1	TRBV5-6	TRBJ1-1	TGTGCCAGCAGCTTGGGACAGGGGGTTTCTGAAGCTTTCTTT	CASSLGQGVSEAFF
.	.	TRBV9	TRBJ2-3	TGTGCCAGCAGCGTAGGGATAGGGGCGGCGAGTTTCACAGATACGCAGTATTTT	CASSVGIGAASFTDTQYF
.	TRBD2	TRBV19	TRBJ2-1	TGTGCCAGTAGTTCCCGGGGTAGCGGGGCTGTGAATGAGCAGTTCTTC	CASSSRGSGAVNEQFF
.	.	TRBV28	TRBJ2-1	TGTGCCAGCAGTTTGGAGCGGTCCTACAATGAGCAGTTCTTC	CASSLERSYNEQFF
.	.	TRBV18	TRBJ1-2	TGTGCCAGCTCACTACTCTCAGACTCCTATGGCTACACCTTC	CASSLLSDSYGYTF
.	.	TRBV7-9	TRBJ1-1	TGTGCCAGCAGGCAGGCCGATGAAGCTTTCTTT	CASRQADEAFF
.	TRBD1	TRBV7-2	TRBJ2-7	TGTGCCAGCAGCTTCGGGACAGGGGCCTACGAGCAGTACTTC	CASSFGTGAYEQYF
.	.	TRBV28	TRBJ1-1	TGTGCCAGCAGTTTACCCTCCGCGGCTGACACTGAAGCTTTCTTT	CASSLPSAADTEAFF
.	TRBD2	TRBV9	TRBJ2-5	TGTGCCAGCAGCGGGGGGACTAGCGGTGAGACCCAGTACTTC	CASSGGTSGETQYF
.	.	TRBV28	TRBJ2-7	TGTGCCAGCAGCCCGGGGACACCCCCTTACGAGCAGTACTTC	CASSPGTPPYEQYF
.	TRBD2	TRBV11-3	TRBJ2-3	TGTGCCAGCAGCCCCGCGCGCGGGGGGGCGGATACGCAGTATTTT	CASSPARGGADTQYF
.	TRBD1	TRBV4-2	TRBJ1-5	TGTGCCAGCAGGGCACAGGGGGCTGACAATCAGCCCCAGCATTTT	CASRAQGADNQPQHF
.	TRBD1	TRBV6-1	TRBJ1-2	TGTGCCAGCATCCCAGGACAGGGCTATGGCTACACCTTC	CASIPGQGYGYTF
.	.	TRBV5-1	TRBJ2-3	TGCGCCAGCAGCTATGGTAGCTGGGGCACAGATACGCAGTATTTT	CASSYGSWGTDTQYF
.	.	TRBV19	TRBJ1-5	TGTGCCAGTAGTATACAGGGGTATAGCAATCAGCCCCAGCATTTT	CASSIQGYSNQPQHF
.	.	TRBV6-4	TRBJ2-3	TGTGCCAGCAGTGACAGCGGGAACAGGGGCACAGATACGCAGTATTTT	CASSDSGNRGTDTQYF
.	TRBD1	TRBV9	TRBJ2-5	TGTGCCAGCAGCGTAGAGGGGACAGGGGGAGGGGAGACCCAGTACTTC	CASSVEGTGGGETQYF
.	TRBD2	TRBV10-1	TRBJ2-7	TGCGCCAGCAGTGAGTCCATCGGACTAGCGGGGTCCTACGAGCAGTACTTC	CASSESIGLAGSYEQYF
.	TRBD1	TRBV19	TRBJ2-1	TGTGCCAGTAGCGCGACAGGGGTCAATGAGCAGTTCTTC	CASSATGVNEQFF
.	TRBD1	TRBV6-1	TRBJ1-5	TGTGCCAGCAGCCAGACAGGGAATCAGCCCCAGCATTTT	CASSQTGNQPQHF
.	.	TRBV6-5	TRBJ2-7	TGTGCCAGCAGCTCACAGGGAGTCGCCGCCTTC	CASSSQGVAAF
.	.	TRBV5-1	TRBJ1-2	TGCGCCAGCAGCTTGTGGGCCTCAGCTAACTATGGCTACACCTTC	CASSLWASANYGYTF
.	TRBD2	TRBV19	TRBJ2-1	TGTGCCAGTAGTACGACTAGCGGGAGCTACAATGAGCAGTTCTTC	CASSTTSGSYNEQFF
.	.	TRBV10-3	TRBJ1-5	TGTGCCATCAGTGGGGGAGTCGATCAGCCCCAGCATTTT	CAISGGVDQPQHF
.	.	TRBV10-3	TRBJ2-3	TGTGCCATCAGTGATTTCCCTGAACAGCTAAGCACAGATACGCAGTATTTT	CAISDFPEQLSTDTQYF